These 17 T cell receptor beta chains were all obtained from the same sample, sequenced in a study of cytomegalovirus exposure and HLA in healthy donors. Both 60 Vbeta primers and 13 Jbeta primers went into the PCR. Using immunoSEQ multiplex PCR, the repertoire was profiled, and TCRdb retains in-frame clones only, with some absent. The top ten hold 8% to 10% of the sample, which has around 76,000 clones, 78% seen once. The sample comprised PBMCs. The receptors derive from a woman between 40 and 50 years old in good health and CMV-seropositive.

This clone was seen a handful of times. The chain employs TRBV7-6 and TRBJ2-3; possibly TRBD1 for D (5 bases). Germline CDR1 SGHVS, CDR2 FNYEAQ. The CDR3 runs to 14 residues. V gave up 1 base and J gave up 4 bases, with 9 bases separating them. CDR3 sequence (DNA): TGTGCCAGCAGCTTAGATCCAGGGTCAGATACGCAGTATTTT. Amino acids: CASSLDPGSDTQYF.

This clone was detected only once. V usage is TRBV15 and J usage is TRBJ1-5, with 10 positions matching TRBD1. The germline V gene encodes CDR1 LNHNV and CDR2 YYDKDF (reference sequence). J lost 3 bases, V lost 3 bases, and 5 bases had no gene match. This CDR3 is built from 16 residues. CDR3 bases: TGTGCCACCAGCAGGGGGGACAGGGGCCTCAATCAGCCCCAGCATTTT. Residues: CATSRGDRGLNQPQHF.

This sequence joins TRBV10-1 and TRBJ2-1, with D maybe TRBD2 (5 bases). Germline CDR1 WNHNN, CDR2 SYGVQD (reference sequence). The CDR3 length is 15 residues. V was cut by 8 bases and J by 6 bases, with 20 bases left in between. As DNA, the CDR3 is TGCGCCAGCTTTGAAACTAGTGGGGAAATCAATGAGCAGTTCTTC. Translation: CASFETSGEINEQFF.

The chain employs TRBV5-1 and TRBJ1-1, with TRBD1 matching 7 bases. Losses at the gene ends were 6 bases for V and 5 bases for J; bases not matched to a gene: 7. CDR3 size: 13 residues. Germline lookup yields CDR1 SGHRS and CDR2 YFSETQ. The CDR3 DNA follows: TGCGCCAGCATGCTCAGGGGGGCAACTGAAGCTTTCTTT. It translates to CASMLRGATEAFF.

This clone came up many times. The rearrangement joins TRBV6-4 to TRBJ1-1, with D tentatively TRBD1 (6 bases). This CDR3 has 17 residues. The V and J ends lost 5 bases and 1 base respectively, with 20 bases between them. Germline V gene sequence: CDR1 MRHNA, CDR2 SNTAGT. CDR3 amino acids: CASSPYFVGDKNTEAFF. The CDR3 nucleotides are TGTGCCAGCAGTCCCTACTTCGTTGGGGACAAGAACACTGAAGCTTTCTTT.

This clone was recorded only once. The rearrangement uses TRBV9 and TRBJ2-6, with unresolved D. CDR3 size: 16 residues. With 1 base removed from V and 1 base from J, the gap between germline ends came to 9 bases. Germline V gives CDR1 SGDLS, CDR2 YYNGEE. CDR3 sequence (DNA): TGTGCCAGCAGCGTATCTGGAGTGTCTGGGGCCAACGTCCTGACTTTC. It translates to CASSVSGVSGANVLTF.

The V call is TRBV19, the J call TRBJ2-7; tentatively, D is TRBD2 (6 bases). The CDR3 is made up of 15 amino acids. V was shortened by 2 bases and J by 0 bases, with 11 bases between the two germline ends. Looked up from germline, CDR1 is LNHDA and CDR2 is SQIVND (reference sequence). CDR3 sequence: CASSIYAGSSYEQYF. The CDR3 DNA follows: TGTGCCAGTAGTATATATGCGGGGAGCTCCTACGAGCAGTACTTC.

The chain employs TRBV20-1 and TRBJ1-1; D call uncertain. Germline CDR1 is DFQATT and CDR2 is SNEGSKA (reference sequence). This CDR3 contains 11 residues. The V gene lost 1 base and the J gene lost 8 bases, with 8 bases spanning the gap. Here the CDR3 DNA reads TGCAGTGCTAGAGGGAGGAAAGAAGCTTTCTTT. Translation gives CSARGRKEAFF.

This clone was seen a few times. The chain joins TRBV6-5 to TRBJ1-5; TRBD1 might be the D (5 bases). This CDR3 spans 14 amino acids. Between the trimmed V and J ends, which lost 5 bases and 5 bases, there was a span of 13 bases. Germline values: CDR1 MNHEY, CDR2 SVGAGI. The DNA for the CDR3 is TGTGCCAGCAGTCCCTCCGGGGGGTATCAGCCCCAGCATTTT. Its translation is CASSPSGGYQPQHF.

V gene TRBV4-2 combines with J gene TRBJ1-1; D is unclear. V lost 5 bases, J lost 0 bases, and 19 bases lay in between. The V gene's germline CDR1 is LGHNA and CDR2 YNFKEQ. There are 17 residues in the CDR3. The CDR3 loop is CASSLVPRRQLNTEAFF. The CDR3, as DNA: TGTGCCAGCAGCTTGGTTCCCCGGAGGCAACTGAACACTGAAGCTTTCTTT.

This clone was found a few times. The chain combines TRBV6-4 with TRBJ1-1; D might be TRBD1 (5 bases). Germline V lookup: CDR1 MRHNA, CDR2 SNTAGT. V dropped 2 bases and J dropped 1 base, with 5 bases sitting between them. The CDR3 consists of 13 residues. The chain's CDR3 is CASSDDRNTEAFF. CDR3 bases: TGTGCCAGCAGTGACGACAGGAACACTGAAGCTTTCTTT.

In its sample, this clone was seen once. The rearrangement uses TRBV10-3 and TRBJ1-1, with D maybe TRBD1 (5 bases). V lost 4 bases and J lost 3, with 15 bases in between. Germline assignment: CDR1 ENHRY and CDR2 SYGVKD. The CDR3 loop spans 15 amino acids. The CDR3 coding sequence is TGTGCCATCAGTGCCCCAGGTGGGGGGGACACTGAAGCTTTCTTT. Translation: CAISAPGGGDTEAFF.

The rearrangement uses TRBV7-2 and TRBJ2-2; D perhaps matches TRBD1 (5 bases). The CDR3 runs to 14 residues. With 5 bases removed from V and 1 base from J, the gap between germline ends came to 8 bases. The V gene's germline CDR1 is SGHTA and CDR2 FQGNSA. The CDR3 reads CASSRQKNTGELFF. CDR3 nucleotides: TGTGCCAGCAGCCGACAGAAGAACACCGGGGAGCTGTTTTTT.

The V gene is TRBV28, the J gene TRBJ2-7; D is perhaps TRBD2 (7 bases). The V and J ends lost 10 bases and 4 bases respectively, with 17 bases between them. Per the germline V gene, CDR1 is MDHEN and CDR2 is SYDVKM. This CDR3 comprises 13 residues. CDR3 region: CATTWGGRYEQYF. The CDR3 DNA reads as TGTGCCACCACGTGGGGGGGCCGATACGAGCAGTACTTC.

This clone is a singleton in its sample. This chain uses TRBV6-1 with TRBJ1-2; D is unresolved. The CDR3 spans 13 residues. Between the trimmed V and J ends, which lost 6 bases and 0 bases, there was a span of 8 bases. Germline V gives CDR1 MNHNS, CDR2 SASEGT. The CDR3 DNA follows: TGTGCCAGCAGGGAGGCGTCTAACTATGGCTACACCTTC. The encoded protein is CASREASNYGYTF.

The J gene is TRBJ2-1, the V gene TRBV2; tentative D call: TRBD2 (6 bases). CDR1 and CDR2 (germline): SNHLY, FYNNEI. The V end lost 8 bases, the J end lost 4 bases, and 15 bases lay between the germline ends. The CDR3 has 14 amino acids. CDR3 nucleotide sequence: TGTGCCAGCTCACCGGGACTGGCTTACAATGAGCAGTTCTTC. As protein: CASSPGLAYNEQFF.

The chain joins TRBV2 to TRBJ1-3, with 7 nucleotides matching TRBD1. CDR1 SNHLY and CDR2 FYNNEI come from the germline V gene. The length of the CDR3 is 14 residues. The V and J ends lost 6 bases and 7 bases, in that order; junction bases with no gene match: 9. This chain's CDR3 is CASRPDRVVNTIYF. The CDR3 DNA sequence: TGTGCCAGCAGACCTGACAGGGTCGTCAACACCATATATTTT.